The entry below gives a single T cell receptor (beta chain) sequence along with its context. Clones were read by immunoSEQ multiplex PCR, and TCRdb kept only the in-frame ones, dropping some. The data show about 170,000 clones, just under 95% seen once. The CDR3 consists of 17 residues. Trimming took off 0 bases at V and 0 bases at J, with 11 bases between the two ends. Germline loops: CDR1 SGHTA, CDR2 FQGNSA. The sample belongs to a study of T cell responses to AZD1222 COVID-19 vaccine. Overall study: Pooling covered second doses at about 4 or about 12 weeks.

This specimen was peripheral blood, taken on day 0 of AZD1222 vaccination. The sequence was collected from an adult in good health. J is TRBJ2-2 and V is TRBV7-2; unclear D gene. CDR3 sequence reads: CASSLAPLVANTGELFF. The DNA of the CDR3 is TGTGCCAGCAGCTTAGCGCCCCTAGTCGCGAACACCGGGGAGCTGTTTTTT.